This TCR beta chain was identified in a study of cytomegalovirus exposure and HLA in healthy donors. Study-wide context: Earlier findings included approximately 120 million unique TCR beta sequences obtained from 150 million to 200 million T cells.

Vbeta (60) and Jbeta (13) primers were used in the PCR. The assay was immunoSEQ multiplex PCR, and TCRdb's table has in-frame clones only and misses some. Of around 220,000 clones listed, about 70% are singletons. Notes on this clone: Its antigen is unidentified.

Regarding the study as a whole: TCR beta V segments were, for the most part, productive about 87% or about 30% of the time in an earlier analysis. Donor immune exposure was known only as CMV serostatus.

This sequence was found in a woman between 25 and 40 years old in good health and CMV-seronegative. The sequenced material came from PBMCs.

CDR3 sequence reads: CASTSLEAPLHF. The CDR3 coding sequence is TGTGCCAGCACCTCCCTGGAGGCACCCCTCCACTTT. The chain has TRBV6-5 and TRBJ1-6; D is unresolved. Germline-derived CDR1 and CDR2 are MNHEY and SVGAGI. Trimming cost V 7 bases and J 11 bases, with 12 bases left between them. The CDR3 totals 12 residues.